The 10 T cell receptor beta chains below all came from one sample that was sequenced in a study of T cells in Graves' hyperthyroidism and ophthalmopathy. RNA transcripts were the template for amplifying TCR beta CDR3 regions. When the TCR CDR3 underwent first-round RT-PCR, the HTBI primer set was used. TCRdb used MiXCR to reprocess the multiplex PCR reads, holding one entry per CDR3 protein. Of about 620,000 distinct CDR3 sequences listed, 15% to 20% are singletons. Sequencing was carried out using blood. The receptors here all came from a woman in her 30s with Graves' hyperthyroidism.

This clonotype was counted between two and nine times. The chain links TRBV12-3 or TRBV12-4 to TRBJ1-3; D is ambiguous. Trimming cost V 4 bases and J 1 base, with 17 bases left between them. The CDR3 spans 17 residues. CDR3 nucleotides: TGTGCCAGCAGTTCCTCCCCTGTCATACTATCTGGAAACACCATATATTTT. Its translation: CASSSSPVILSGNTIYF.

This clonotype was picked up many times. The V call is TRBV6-1, the J call TRBJ2-7, with 9 bases aligning to TRBD1. The V and J ends lost 6 bases and 4 bases, in that order; junction bases with no gene match: 7. The germline V gene has CDR1 MNHNS and CDR2 SASEGT. This CDR3 region has 14 residues. CDR3 sequence (DNA): TGTGCCAGCAGCCCCAGACAGGGGGGGTACGAGCAGTACTTC. The encoded protein is CASSPRQGGYEQYF.

As concerns this clonotype: One end of the junction varies from germline; a read error may be responsible. V gene TRBV2 combines with J gene TRBJ1-3; D gene uncertain. Germline assignment: CDR1 SNHLY and CDR2 FYNNEI. CDR3 size: 16 residues. This CDR3 is CASSLVFGPSGNTIHF. For the CDR3, the DNA is TGTGCCAGCAGTTTGGTGTTTGGACCCTCTGGAAACACCATACATTTT.

At least ten counts were recorded for this clonotype. The J gene is TRBJ1-2, the V gene TRBV2; tentatively, D is TRBD1 (6 bases). Per the germline V gene, CDR1 is SNHLY and CDR2 is FYNNEI. V lost 2 bases, J lost 3 bases, and 10 bases lay in between. This CDR3 is 14 amino acids long. The CDR3 nucleotides are TGTGCCAGCAGTGAAAACAGGGTGGACTATGGCTACACCTTC. This sequence encodes CASSENRVDYGYTF.

The chain links TRBV18 to TRBJ2-1; 11 bases align to TRBD2. Germline CDR1 reads KGHSH; CDR2 reads LQKENI. CDR3 length: 18 residues. With 4 bases clipped from V and 7 bases from J, the junction kept 15 bases outside the gene matches. The CDR3 DNA is TGTGCCAGCTCACGGACAGCTAGCGGGAGGCAGGGTTTGAATGAGCAGTTCTTC. Residues: CASSRTASGRQGLNEQFF.

The chain uses TRBV24-1 and TRBJ2-7, with TRBD1 matching over 9 bases. CDR3 length equals 16 residues. The trim removed 0 bases at V and 3 bases at J, leaving 5 bases unmatched. Per the germline V gene, CDR1 is KGHDR and CDR2 is SFDVKD. The CDR3: CATSDLRVTGGYEQYF. As DNA, the CDR3 is TGTGCCACCAGTGATTTGCGTGTGACAGGGGGCTACGAGCAGTACTTC.

This clonotype has only a few counts. The chain recombines TRBV12-3 or TRBV12-4 with TRBJ2-1, with TRBD2 as a possible D gene (6 bases). Between the trimmed V and J ends, which lost 1 base and 7 bases, there was a span of 11 bases. CDR3 length equals 14 residues. The CDR3 loop is CASSLEPSVNEQFF. In nucleotides, the CDR3 is TGTGCCAGCAGTTTAGAGCCTAGCGTGAATGAGCAGTTCTTC.

The chain recombines TRBV10-1 with TRBJ2-3; D may be TRBD2 (5 bases). Germline V gives CDR1 WNHNN, CDR2 SYGVQD (reference sequence). Between the trimmed V and J ends, which lost 8 bases and 4 bases, there was a span of 16 bases. The CDR3 spans 14 residues. DNA of the CDR3: TGCGCCAGCGCCTCGGGCGGTAGCGCAGATACGCAGTATTTT. This encodes CASASGGSADTQYF.

This clonotype was seen at least ten times. The chain links TRBV12-3 or TRBV12-4 to TRBJ1-2; unclear D gene. Trimming removed 2 bases at V and 6 bases at J, with 7 bases between. CDR3 length: 12 amino acids. CDR3 amino acids: CASSLSFHGYTF. The CDR3 DNA is TGTGCCAGCAGTTTATCGTTCCATGGCTACACCTTC.

This clonotype appeared a few times. The chain carries TRBV30 and TRBJ1-6; a possible D gene is TRBD1 (5 bases). CDR1 and CDR2 (germline): GTSNPN, SVGIG (reference sequence). This CDR3 has 13 amino acids. Trimming shortened V by 7 bases and J by 8 bases, and 15 bases separated the two germline ends. Here the CDR3 DNA reads TGTGCCTTGGCGGGGGGGTTCGATTCACCCCTCCACTTT. It specifies CALAGGFDSPLHF.